This TCR beta chain was found in a study of blood T cell repertoires in COVID-19. Overall study context: Collection of acute and convalescent COVID-19 samples took place in the United States, Italy and Spain.

Study members were between about 18 and 95 years old and lived in fewer than 30 US regions. Cohort assignment relied on participant-reported clinical history. The V gene's germline CDR1 is SGDLS and CDR2 YYNGEE. This CDR3 is 15 amino acids long. V dropped 2 bases and J dropped 0 bases, with 9 bases sitting between them. In the original analysis: The assay estimated nucleated cells by amplifying reference gene primers. Profiled with immunoSEQ multiplex PCR; TCRdb holds only in-frame clones, not every one. The DNA was the basis for D and trimming; V, J and clone size are from that table. The table lists about 150,000 clones, around 90% of them singletons.

The sequencing sample was made of PBMCs or T cells enriched from blood (not recorded which). The sequence was collected from a middle-aged woman who had been exposed to COVID-19. The chain is built from TRBV9 and TRBJ1-3; D is unresolved. The DNA of the CDR3 is TGTGCCAGCAGCGTGAGCGGGAGCTCTGGAAACACCATATATTTT. As protein: CASSVSGSSGNTIYF. Supplemented by reference TRBV9 and TRBJ1-3, the full variable domain reads DSGVTQTPKHLITATGQRVTLRCSPRSGDLSVYWYQQSLDQGLQFLIQYYNGEERAKGNILERFSAQQFPDLHSELNLSSLELGDSALYFCASSVSGSSGNTIYFGEGSWLTVV.